These 12 T cell receptor beta chains were all obtained from the same sample, sequenced in a study of blood T cell repertoires in COVID-19. The assay was immunoSEQ multiplex PCR, and TCRdb's table has in-frame clones only and misses some. The sample has 450,000 to 500,000 clones, 70% to 90% seen once. The sequencing input was peripheral blood. These receptor sequences come from a human donor in a cohort sampled during active COVID-19.

The chain combines TRBV11-2 with TRBJ2-4; tentative D call: TRBD1 (7 bases). V lost 5 bases and J lost 2, with 16 bases in between. The V gene's germline CDR1 is SGHAT and CDR2 FQNNGV. The CDR3 contains 16 residues. CDR3 protein: CASSLTQGDSKNIQYF. The CDR3 DNA sequence: TGTGCCAGCAGCCTCACCCAGGGGGACTCCAAAAACATTCAGTACTTC.

The chain employs TRBV4-1 and TRBJ2-1; 7 nucleotides match TRBD2. The J segment lost 8 bases and the V segment lost 1 base, leaving 5 bases of the junction unmatched. This CDR3 spans 14 amino acids. The germline V gene encodes CDR1 MGHRA and CDR2 YSYEKL. The chain's CDR3 is CASSQGTRTDEQFF. For the CDR3, the DNA is TGCGCCAGCAGCCAAGGGACTAGAACCGATGAGCAGTTCTTC.

The CDR3 protein is CASSLYRGNTIYF. In DNA, the CDR3 is TGTGCCAGCAGTTTGTATCGGGGAAACACCATATATTTT. The chain recombines TRBV27 with TRBJ1-3; no definite D call. V lost 3 bases, J lost 4 bases, and 7 bases lay in between. The length of the CDR3 is 13 residues. The germline gives CDR1 MNHEY, CDR2 SMNVEV (reference sequence).

The chain couples TRBV19 to TRBJ1-1; 9 nucleotides match TRBD1. This CDR3 contains 16 residues. Trimming cost V 8 bases and J 4 bases; bases outside gene matches: 14. Germline V gives CDR1 LNHDA, CDR2 SQIVND (reference sequence). The CDR3 DNA is TGTGCCAGTGGGGGTCCCACAGGGGGCGCGATCACTGAAGCTTTCTTT. Protein: CASGGPTGGAITEAFF.

J is TRBJ1-3 and V is TRBV11-1; 9 bases map to TRBD1. CDR3 length: 16 amino acids. Unmatched junction bases numbered 13, after V lost 5 bases and J lost 8 bases. CDR1 SGHAT and CDR2 FQDESV come from the germline V gene (reference sequence). CDR3: CASSGRLGQGDDTIYF. CDR3 sequence (DNA): TGTGCCAGCAGCGGCCGCCTGGGACAGGGCGACGACACCATATATTTT.

Comments on this clone: The junction departs from the called germline gene at one end, perhaps through a read error. The J gene is TRBJ1-4, the V gene TRBV9; D not certain. Germline V gene sequence: CDR1 SGDLS, CDR2 YYNGEE. The CDR3 totals 15 residues. Written as DNA, the CDR3 is TGTGCCAGCAGCCCCCGTTCGGGTTATAATGCAAAACTGTTTTTT. This encodes CASSPRSGYNAKLFF.

V and J are TRBV28 and TRBJ1-2; 9 nucleotides match TRBD1. V gave up 4 bases and J gave up 4 bases; unmatched junction bases: 4. The CDR3 is made up of 14 amino acids. In germline, CDR1 is MDHEN, CDR2 SYDVKM. The chain's CDR3 is CASSSGQGRYGYTF. The DNA for the CDR3 is TGTGCCAGCAGTTCGGGACAGGGCCGCTATGGCTACACCTTC.

The chain carries TRBV28 and TRBJ2-4; 9 positions match TRBD2. The CDR3 spans 18 residues. V was clipped by 5 bases and J by 4 bases; unmatched bases: 15. CDR1 and CDR2 (germline): MDHEN, SYDVKM. The CDR3 nucleotides read TGTGCCAGCAGTCCCAGGACTAGCGCAAAGAGCGGGAAAAACATTCAGTACTTC. It yields the protein CASSPRTSAKSGKNIQYF.

This chain links TRBV19 with TRBJ2-5; a weak D match, TRBD1 (6 bases). V shed 4 bases and J shed 9 bases, with 27 bases lying between them. CDR3 size: 17 residues. Germline V CDR1 and CDR2: LNHDA, SQIVND (reference sequence). DNA of the CDR3: TGTGCCAGTAGTAGGGGGCTTACGGGGACACCCCCGGGGTCCCAGTACTTC. Translated: CASSRGLTGTPPGSQYF.

The V and J genes are TRBV6-5 and TRBJ2-7; D might be TRBD1 (5 bases). There are 16 residues in the CDR3. Germline V gene data show CDR1 as MNHEY and CDR2 as SVGAGI. Trimming left V 0 bases short and J 6 bases short, with 18 bases between. Written as DNA, the CDR3 is TGTGCCAGCAGTTACTCCCCCAGAATGGTGGGGCCCGAGCAGTACTTC. Protein product: CASSYSPRMVGPEQYF.

The genes are TRBV29-1 and TRBJ1-2; 8 bases match TRBD1. This CDR3 has 11 amino acids. V trimming: 5 bases; J trimming: 7 bases; junction bases outside the gene matches: 3. Looked up from germline, CDR1 is SQVTM and CDR2 is ANQGSEA. The CDR3 sequence is CSVTQGGGYTF. The CDR3 coding sequence is TGCAGCGTTACACAGGGGGGTGGCTACACCTTC. Combining the CDR3 with reference TRBV29-1 and TRBJ1-2 gives the whole variable domain SAVISQKPSRDICQRGTSLTIQCQVDSQVTMMFWYRQQPGQSLTLIATANQGSEATYESGFVIDKFPISRPNLTFSTLTVSNMSPEDSSIYLCSVTQGGGYTFGSGTRLTVV.

The chain has TRBV2 and TRBJ1-4, with D possibly being TRBD1 (5 bases). Trimming left V 11 bases short and J 4 bases short, with 14 bases between. This CDR3 is 13 amino acids long. The germline V gene encodes CDR1 SNHLY and CDR2 FYNNEI. CDR3 loop: CAGGGRNNEKLFF. The CDR3 DNA follows: TGTGCCGGGGGGGGACGGAATAATGAAAAACTGTTTTTT.